These T cell receptor beta chains were read from a single sample in a study of blood T cell repertoires in COVID-19. The table came from immunoSEQ multiplex PCR; TCRdb's copy has only in-frame clones and leaves some out. The sample consists of 100,000 to 120,000 clones, approximately 90% of them appearing once. The specimen sequenced was peripheral blood. The receptors were gathered from a woman between 70 and 85 years old who had recovered from COVID-19. Each CDR3 is given with its conserved first and last residue. D genes are given only for firm matches. Part of the rows lack a size; the others show once, few, many or a class for expanded clones.

V gene	D gene	clone size	J gene	CDR3 protein	CDR3 DNA
TRBV28	TRBD1	.	TRBJ1-2	CASNTPGTAMNYGYTF	TGTGCCAGCAACACTCCCGGGACAGCGATGAACTATGGCTACACCTTC
TRBV19	.	.	TRBJ2-3	CASSIRRGVDTQYF	TGTGCCAGTAGTATCAGGCGGGGTGTTGATACGCAGTATTTT
TRBV29-1	.	once	TRBJ2-3	CSVEAGGAGDTQYF	TGCAGCGTTGAAGCGGGGGGCGCAGGTGATACGCAGTATTTT
TRBV28	TRBD2	.	TRBJ2-3	CASSLYYSGRADTQYF	TGTGCCAGCAGTCTGTACTATAGCGGGAGGGCAGATACGCAGTATTTT
TRBV30	TRBD1	.	TRBJ1-2	CAWSVPDRAGYGYTF	TGTGCCTGGAGTGTCCCGGACAGGGCGGGCTATGGCTACACCTTC
TRBV3-1/TRBV3-2	TRBD1	.	TRBJ1-2	CASSQGQGEFGYTF	TGTGCCAGCAGCCAGGGACAGGGGGAATTTGGCTACACCTTC
TRBV6-2/TRBV6-3	TRBD2	.	TRBJ2-1	CASSYFGRNEQFF	TGTGCCAGCAGTTACTTCGGGAGGAATGAGCAGTTCTTC
TRBV7-8	.	.	TRBJ2-1	CASSLSGGYNEQFF	TGTGCCAGCAGCTTATCGGGTGGTTACAATGAGCAGTTCTTC
TRBV28	.	.	TRBJ1-1	CASSLTANTEAFF	TGTGCCAGCAGTTTAACAGCGAACACTGAAGCTTTCTTT
TRBV7-8	TRBD1	.	TRBJ1-5	CASSPLRTGGYQPQHF	TGTGCCAGCAGCCCCCTAAGGACAGGGGGCTATCAGCCCCAGCATTTT
TRBV7-9	.	.	TRBJ1-3	CASRKPGLNTIYF	TGTGCCAGCAGAAAACCAGGGCTGAACACCATATATTTT
TRBV19	.	.	TRBJ1-1	CASSLTGITEAFF	TGTGCCAGTTCCCTGACAGGTATCACTGAAGCTTTCTTT
TRBV18	.	.	TRBJ2-7	CASSPPEYRDKQYF	TGTGCCAGCTCACCACCGGAATACAGGGACAAGCAGTACTTC
TRBV6-2/TRBV6-3	TRBD2	.	TRBJ2-2	CASSPGGPGELFF	TGTGCCAGCAGCCCGGGGGGACCCGGGGAGCTGTTTTTT
TRBV14	.	.	TRBJ1-4	CASSQDKVPVPGKLFF	TGTGCCAGCAGCCAAGATAAGGTCCCAGTCCCAGGAAAACTGTTTTTT
TRBV7-2	TRBD2	once	TRBJ2-3	CASSPGLAGWSTDTQYF	TGTGCCAGCAGCCCCGGACTAGCGGGTTGGAGCACAGATACGCAGTATTTT
TRBV11-1	.	.	TRBJ2-2	CASSPDTNTGELFF	TGTGCCAGCAGCCCGGACACAAACACCGGGGAGCTGTTTTTT
TRBV7-2	.	.	TRBJ1-2	CASSLLGRQSLGYTF	TGTGCCAGCAGCCTCCTGGGGCGACAGTCTTTGGGCTACACCTTC
TRBV19	.	.	TRBJ1-5	CASSIRQYNQPQHF	TGTGCCAGTAGTATCAGACAGTACAATCAGCCCCAGCATTTT
TRBV24-1	TRBD1	once	TRBJ1-5	CATSAGGTGINQPQHF	TGTGCCACCAGTGCAGGGGGGACAGGGATAAACCAGCCCCAGCATTTT
TRBV27	.	.	TRBJ2-7	CASSNRDFSYEQYF	TGTGCCAGCAGTAACCGGGACTTCTCCTACGAGCAGTACTTC
TRBV7-9	TRBD1	.	TRBJ2-5	CASSTGTGTVTQYF	TGTGCCAGCAGCACCGGGACAGGGACGGTGACCCAGTACTTC
TRBV2	.	.	TRBJ2-2	CASGGRSNTGELFF	TGTGCCAGCGGAGGCAGGTCGAACACCGGGGAGCTGTTTTTT
TRBV11-2	TRBD2	few	TRBJ2-3	CASGPGRAGTQYF	TGTGCCAGCGGCCCAGGGAGGGCCGGTACGCAGTATTTT
TRBV3-1/TRBV3-2	.	.	TRBJ1-2	CASSQGGGSYTF	TGTGCCAGCAGCCAAGGCGGGGGGTCCTACACCTTC
TRBV5-1	.	.	TRBJ2-5	CASSSDITAETQYF	TGCGCCAGCAGCTCGGACATCACAGCGGAGACCCAGTACTTC
TRBV20-1	.	.	TRBJ2-1	CSATLYDEQFF	TGCAGTGCTACTCTCTATGATGAGCAGTTCTTC
TRBV29-1	.	.	TRBJ2-7	CSVEKAGSYEQYF	TGCAGCGTTGAAAAGGCAGGCTCCTACGAGCAGTACTTC
TRBV4-3	.	.	TRBJ2-3	CASSRLASGSDTQYF	TGCGCCAGCAGCCGGCTTGCCTCGGGGTCGGATACGCAGTATTTT
TRBV7-3	TRBD2	.	TRBJ2-1	CASSLPGLAAYNEQFF	TGTGCCAGCAGCTTACCGGGACTAGCGGCCTACAATGAGCAGTTCTTC
TRBV6-6	.	.	TRBJ2-7	CASSPDRKYEQYF	TGTGCCAGCAGCCCCGACAGGAAGTACGAGCAGTACTTC
TRBV7-2	.	.	TRBJ1-4	CASSPGQYSTNEKLFF	TGTGCCAGCAGCCCCGGACAGTATTCAACTAATGAAAAACTGTTTTTT
TRBV6-2/TRBV6-3	.	many	TRBJ1-1	CASSYVENTEAFF	TGTGCCAGCAGTTACGTAGAGAACACTGAAGCTTTCTTT
TRBV5-4	TRBD1	.	TRBJ1-6	CASSTGTGRGNSPLHF	TGTGCCAGCAGCACCGGGACAGGGCGGGGTAATTCACCCCTCCACTTT
TRBV5-4	TRBD1	.	TRBJ2-7	CASSPEGQGSYEQYF	TGTGCCAGCAGCCCGGAAGGACAGGGATCCTACGAGCAGTACTTC
TRBV5-1	TRBD1	.	TRBJ1-1	CASSSSPQGPMNTEAFF	TGCGCCAGCAGCTCCTCTCCACAGGGGCCCATGAACACTGAAGCTTTCTTT
TRBV12-3/TRBV12-4	.	.	TRBJ2-7	CASSRGRYEQYF	TGTGCCAGCAGTCGAGGAAGATACGAGCAGTACTTC
TRBV7-8	.	.	TRBJ2-5	CASSPPGQETQYF	TGTGCCAGCAGCCCCCCAGGCCAAGAGACCCAGTACTTC
TRBV5-1	TRBD1	.	TRBJ2-2	CASSFAGTGGLKQSTGELFF	TGCGCCAGCAGCTTTGCCGGGACAGGAGGCCTCAAGCAGTCCACCGGGGAGCTGTTTTTT
TRBV19	TRBD1	.	TRBJ1-3	CASSAGTGLGNTIYF	TGTGCCAGTAGTGCCGGGACAGGGTTAGGAAACACCATATATTTT
TRBV5-7	.	.	TRBJ1-1	CASSLTPGGFTEAFF	TGTGCCAGCAGCTTAACCCCGGGGGGTTTCACTGAAGCTTTCTTT
TRBV5-4	.	.	TRBJ2-5	CASTSLGGTETQYF	TGTGCCAGCACCTCGCTAGGCGGGACTGAGACCCAGTACTTC
TRBV28	.	.	TRBJ1-3	CASVGSNSGNTIYF	TGTGCCAGCGTCGGGTCCAACTCTGGAAACACCATATATTTT
TRBV6-2/TRBV6-3	TRBD1	.	TRBJ2-5	CASSSQGGQETQYF	TGTGCCAGCAGCTCACAGGGGGGCCAAGAGACCCAGTACTTC
TRBV5-1	TRBD2	.	TRBJ2-7	CASSPPERGSYEQYF	TGCGCCAGCAGCCCCCCTGAGCGGGGCTCCTACGAGCAGTACTTC
TRBV11-1	TRBD1	.	TRBJ1-6	CASSRTGGNSPLHF	TGTGCCAGCAGCCGGACAGGGGGCAATTCACCCCTCCACTTT
TRBV19	.	.	TRBJ2-7	CASSKDSSYEQYF	TGTGCCAGTAGTAAAGACTCCTCCTACGAGCAGTACTTC
TRBV7-8	TRBD2	.	TRBJ2-5	CASSLIGGTSGVGETQYF	TGTGCCAGCAGCTTAATTGGCGGGACTAGCGGCGTGGGGGAGACCCAGTACTTC
TRBV3-1/TRBV3-2	.	.	TRBJ1-2	CASSQGDTGRAGYTF	TGTGCCAGCAGCCAGGGGGACACGGGGCGGGCTGGCTACACCTTC
TRBV5-5	.	.	TRBJ1-6	CASSPAGPGLPLHF	TGTGCCAGCAGCCCAGCGGGGCCGGGTTTACCCCTCCACTTT
TRBV5-1	TRBD1	.	TRBJ1-6	CASSSRTGGDNSPLHF	TGCGCCAGCAGCAGCCGGACAGGGGGCGATAATTCACCCCTCCACTTT
TRBV12-3/TRBV12-4	.	.	TRBJ1-5	CASSLGGHQPQHF	TGTGCCAGCAGTTTAGGCGGCCATCAGCCCCAGCATTTT